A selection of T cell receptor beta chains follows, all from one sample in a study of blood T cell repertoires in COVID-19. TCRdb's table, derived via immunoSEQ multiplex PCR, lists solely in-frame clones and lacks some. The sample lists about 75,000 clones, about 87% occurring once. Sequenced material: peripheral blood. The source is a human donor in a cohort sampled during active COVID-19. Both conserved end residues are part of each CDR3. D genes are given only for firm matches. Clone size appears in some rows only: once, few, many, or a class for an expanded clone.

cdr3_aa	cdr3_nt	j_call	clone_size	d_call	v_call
CASSEYRGQTYEQYF	TGTGCCAGCAGTGAATATAGGGGCCAGACCTACGAGCAGTACTTC	TRBJ2-7	NA	NA	TRBV6-1
CATSTDTQYF	TGTGCCACCTCGACAGATACGCAGTATTTT	TRBJ2-3	NA	NA	TRBV12-3/TRBV12-4
CASSQESTSGTYEQYF	TGTGCCAGCAGCCAAGAGAGCACTAGCGGGACCTACGAGCAGTACTTC	TRBJ2-7	NA	TRBD2	TRBV3-1/TRBV3-2
CASSPWTDLNYGYTF	TGTGCCAGCTCACCATGGACAGACCTAAACTATGGCTACACCTTC	TRBJ1-2	once	NA	TRBV18
CASSAGQPNTGELFF	TGTGCCAGCAGTGCGGGACAGCCGAACACCGGGGAGCTGTTTTTT	TRBJ2-2	once	TRBD1	TRBV2
CASSETGLFF	TGTGCCAGCAGTGAGACAGGCCTGTTCTTC	TRBJ2-1	NA	NA	TRBV2
CASSDSPGPYEQYF	TGTGCCAGCAGTGACAGCCCTGGGCCCTACGAGCAGTACTTC	TRBJ2-7	NA	NA	TRBV6-1
CASSQDLKGMNTEAFF	TGCGCCAGCAGCCAAGATCTAAAGGGGATGAACACTGAAGCTTTCTTT	TRBJ1-1	NA	NA	TRBV4-1
CATSVGQDTGELFF	TGTGCCACCAGCGTGGGACAGGACACCGGGGAGCTGTTTTTT	TRBJ2-2	NA	TRBD1	TRBV15
CTSSTSTSGFPLYLSPQYF	TGCACCAGCAGCACTTCGACTAGCGGGTTTCCCCTATACCTATCTCCCCAGTACTTC	TRBJ2-5	NA	NA	TRBV1
CASSQTSGTSGYNEQFF	TGTGCCAGCAGCCAAACCTCCGGGACTAGCGGATACAATGAGCAGTTCTTC	TRBJ2-1	NA	TRBD2	TRBV3-1/TRBV3-2
CASSLGTGSYEQYF	TGTGCCAGCAGCTTGGGGACAGGGTCCTACGAGCAGTACTTC	TRBJ2-7	NA	TRBD1	TRBV11-2
CASRGLGQENYGYTF	TGTGCCAGTAGAGGGTTGGGACAGGAGAACTATGGCTACACCTTC	TRBJ1-2	NA	TRBD1	TRBV19
CAWSVPRGGTGANVLTF	TGTGCCTGGAGTGTCCCCAGGGGAGGGACTGGGGCCAACGTCCTGACTTTC	TRBJ2-6	NA	NA	TRBV30
CASSERTGSSSDGYTF	TGTGCCAGCAGCGAAAGGACAGGGAGTTCTTCGGATGGCTACACCTTC	TRBJ1-2	NA	TRBD1	TRBV7-9
CASSQRLADGELFF	TGTGCCAGCAGCCAACGACTAGCGGACGGGGAGCTGTTTTTT	TRBJ2-2	NA	TRBD2	TRBV14
CASTKNPGQNYGYTF	TGTGCCAGCACCAAGAACCCGGGACAGAACTATGGCTACACCTTC	TRBJ1-2	NA	TRBD1	TRBV7-8
CASSQAAGGTDTQYF	TGTGCCAGCAGCCAAGCGGCAGGGGGGACAGATACGCAGTATTTT	TRBJ2-3	NA	NA	TRBV3-1/TRBV3-2
CASSSPGISGNTIYF	TGTGCCAGCAGCTCTCCCGGGATCTCTGGAAACACCATATATTTT	TRBJ1-3	once	NA	TRBV5-5
CSVERDGAYEQYF	TGCAGCGTTGAGAGAGACGGAGCCTACGAGCAGTACTTC	TRBJ2-7	NA	NA	TRBV29-1
CASSPGTSGGASETQYF	TGTGCCAGCAGCCCTGGGACTAGCGGGGGGGCCTCCGAGACCCAGTACTTC	TRBJ2-5	few	TRBD2	TRBV5-4
CASSSGHQYEQYF	TGTGCCAGCAGCTCCGGACACCAATACGAGCAGTACTTC	TRBJ2-7	NA	NA	TRBV5-4
CASSLSRTDTQYF	TGTGCCAGCAGTTTATCGAGAACAGATACGCAGTATTTT	TRBJ2-3	NA	NA	TRBV27
CASSPEQAAFGNQPQHF	TGTGCCAGCTCACCTGAACAGGCCGCATTTGGCAATCAGCCCCAGCATTTT	TRBJ1-5	few	NA	TRBV18
CASSRDYYNEQFF	TGTGCCAGCAGCCGGGACTACTACAATGAGCAGTTCTTC	TRBJ2-1	NA	TRBD2	TRBV14
CASSYSRGRYEQYF	TGTGCCAGCAGTTACTCGCGCGGGAGATACGAGCAGTACTTC	TRBJ2-7	few	TRBD2	TRBV6-5
CASARPGITEAFF	TGTGCCAGTGCGAGGCCAGGGATAACTGAAGCTTTCTTT	TRBJ1-1	NA	NA	TRBV19
CASSLKWTGQPQHF	TGTGCCAGCAGCTTGAAGTGGACTGGACAGCCCCAGCATTTT	TRBJ1-5	NA	NA	TRBV5-8
CAWREGLAFGEQYF	TGTGCCTGGAGGGAGGGACTAGCGTTTGGCGAGCAGTACTTC	TRBJ2-7	NA	TRBD2	TRBV30
CASSAGGDQPQHF	TGCGCCAGCAGCGCGGGCGGGGATCAGCCCCAGCATTTT	TRBJ1-5	NA	NA	TRBV5-1
CASSHGARVPEAFF	TGCGCCAGCAGCCATGGGGCCAGGGTCCCTGAAGCTTTCTTT	TRBJ1-1	NA	NA	TRBV5-1
CASSLISSKGEQFF	TGTGCCAGCAGCTTGATCTCTAGCAAAGGTGAGCAGTTCTTC	TRBJ2-1	once	NA	TRBV5-6
CASSPEGDYEQYF	TGTGCCAGCAGCCCAGAGGGAGACTACGAGCAGTACTTC	TRBJ2-7	NA	NA	TRBV13
CASSRRQLSNQPQHF	TGTGCCAGCAGCCGTAGACAGCTTAGCAATCAGCCCCAGCATTTT	TRBJ1-5	NA	NA	TRBV28
CASSESRVWTPLHF	TGTGCCAGCAGTGAATCCAGGGTTTGGACACCCCTCCACTTT	TRBJ1-6	NA	NA	TRBV25-1
CASSQKFRSDTQYF	TGTGCCAGCAGCCAAAAGTTCAGGTCAGATACGCAGTATTTT	TRBJ2-3	NA	NA	TRBV3-1/TRBV3-2
CATSQGTAETQYF	TGTGCCACCTCACAGGGGACGGCAGAGACCCAGTACTTC	TRBJ2-5	NA	TRBD1	TRBV10-3
CASSPPLAGVRQYF	TGTGCCAGCTCACCACCGCTAGCGGGAGTGCGGCAGTATTTT	TRBJ2-3	NA	TRBD2	TRBV18
CASSLDVRETGEQYF	TGCGCCAGCAGCTTGGATGTGCGGGAGACGGGGGAGCAGTACTTC	TRBJ2-7	NA	TRBD2	TRBV5-1
CASSPRPGGPTANTQYF	TGTGCCAGCTCACCACGCCCGGGGGGGCCGACCGCAAATACGCAGTATTTT	TRBJ2-3	NA	TRBD2	TRBV18
CASSQEETDNYGYTF	TGCGCCAGCAGCCAAGAGGAGACAGACAACTATGGCTACACCTTC	TRBJ1-2	NA	NA	TRBV4-1
CASSQTAGTGVKETQYF	TGTGCCAGCAGCCAGACTGCCGGGACGGGAGTAAAAGAGACCCAGTACTTC	TRBJ2-5	NA	NA	TRBV4-2